The TCR beta chain under discussion was sequenced for a study of blood T cell repertoires in COVID-19. Using immunoSEQ multiplex PCR, the repertoire was profiled, and TCRdb retains in-frame clones only, with some absent. The sample includes 95,000 to 110,000 clones, 88% of them seen just once. From germline, CDR1 is SNHLY and CDR2 FYNNEI. V lost 8 bases and J lost 5, with 16 bases in between. This CDR3 has 14 amino acids. This chain links TRBV2 with TRBJ1-3, with TRBD1 as a possible D gene (5 bases). The sequenced sample was peripheral blood. The TCR originated in a human donor in a cohort sampled during active COVID-19. For the CDR3, the DNA is TGTGCCAGCGATAACGGGGGGGTTAGAAACACCATATATTTT. It codes for CASDNGGVRNTIYF.